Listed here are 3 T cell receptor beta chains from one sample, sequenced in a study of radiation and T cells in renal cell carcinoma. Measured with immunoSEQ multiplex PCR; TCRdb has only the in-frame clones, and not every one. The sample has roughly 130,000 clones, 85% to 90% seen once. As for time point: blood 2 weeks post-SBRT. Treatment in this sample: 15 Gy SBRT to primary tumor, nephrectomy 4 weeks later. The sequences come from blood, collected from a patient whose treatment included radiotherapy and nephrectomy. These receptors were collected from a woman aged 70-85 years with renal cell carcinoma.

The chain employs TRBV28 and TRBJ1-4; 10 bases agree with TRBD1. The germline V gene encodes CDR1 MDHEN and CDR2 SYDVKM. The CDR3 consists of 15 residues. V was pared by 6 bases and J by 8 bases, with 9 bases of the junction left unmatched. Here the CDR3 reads CASRWTGGRGEKLFF. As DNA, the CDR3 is TGTGCCAGCAGGTGGACAGGGGGGCGAGGGGAAAAACTGTTTTTT. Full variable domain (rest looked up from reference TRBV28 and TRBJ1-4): DVKVTQSSRYLVKRTGEKVFLECVQDMDHENMFWYRQDPGLGLRLIYFSYDVKMKEKGDIPEGYSVSREKKERFSLILESASTNQTSMYLCASRWTGGRGEKLFFGSGTQLSVL.

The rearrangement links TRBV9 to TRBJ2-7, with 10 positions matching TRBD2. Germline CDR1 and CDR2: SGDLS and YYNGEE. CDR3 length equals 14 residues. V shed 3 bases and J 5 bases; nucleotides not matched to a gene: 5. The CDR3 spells CASSGGLASNEQYF. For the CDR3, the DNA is TGTGCCAGCAGCGGGGGACTAGCGTCCAACGAGCAGTACTTC.

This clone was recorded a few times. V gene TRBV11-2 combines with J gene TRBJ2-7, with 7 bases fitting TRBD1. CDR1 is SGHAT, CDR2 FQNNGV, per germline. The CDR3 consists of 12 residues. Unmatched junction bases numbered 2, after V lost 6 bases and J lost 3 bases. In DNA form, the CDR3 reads TGTGCCAGCAGACAGGGGATCTACGAGCAGTACTTC. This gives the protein CASRQGIYEQYF. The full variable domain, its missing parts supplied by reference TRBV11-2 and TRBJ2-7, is EAGVAQSPRYKIIEKRQSVAFWCNPISGHATLYWYQQILGQGPKLLIQFQNNGVVDDSQLPKDRFSAERLKGVDSTLKIQPAKLEDSAVYLCASRQGIYEQYFGPGTRLTVT.